This note documents a single T cell receptor (beta chain) sequence. This entry belongs to a study of control samples from healthy donors and cancer patients. The CDR3 runs 15 residues. The J segment lost 7 bases and the V segment lost 3 bases, leaving 9 bases of the junction unmatched. In germline, CDR1 is SGHNT, CDR2 YYREEE (reference sequence). Profiling relied on immunoSEQ multiplex PCR, and the TCRdb table lists in-frame clones only, not all of them. The sample includes under 80,000 clones, about 93% of them seen just once. The receptor comes from a woman in her forties in good health. The chain carries TRBV5-4 and TRBJ2-1; 8 nucleotides line up with TRBD2. The sequencing sample was made of blood. DNA for the CDR3: TGTGCCAGCAGCTCCCCGAGCGGGAGTAGGAATGAGCAGTTCTTC. It yields the protein CASSSPSGSRNEQFF.